This is a list of T cell receptor beta chains from one sample in a study of T cell repertoires in cytomegalovirus infection. One entry per CDR3 protein results from TCRdb running MiXCR on the reads. The repertoire consists of some 270,000 distinct CDR3 sequences, with approximately 15% occurring once and the leading ten covering approximately 51%. The sample taken for sequencing was CD8+ T cells from PBMCs. The receptor source for this set is a human donor in good health (CMV status not recorded). Some clones in this sample may be carry-over from other donors' samples. The CDR3 runs from the conserved cysteine through the conserved F or W. D genes are given only for firm matches. For some rows the clone size is stated as once, few or many, or as a class when expanded; others skip it.

>TRBV7-9|few|15|NA|TRBJ1-2
TGTGCCAGCAGCTTAGGCTGGAGTGTGAACTATGGCTACACCTTC
CASSLGWSVNYGYTF
>TRBV6-6|few|11|NA|TRBJ2-1
TGTGCCAGCAGCCCCCAACATGAGCAGTTCTTC
CASSPQHEQFF
>TRBV7-2|many|17|NA|TRBJ2-1
TGTGCCAGCAGCCTAAGGGCCGGACGGACCTCCTACAATGAGCAGTTCTTC
CASSLRAGRTSYNEQFF
>TRBV6-6|many|13|NA|TRBJ2-2
TGTGCCAGCAGTTACGGGGGGACCGGGGAGCTGTTTTTT
CASSYGGTGELFF
>TRBV6-6|many|13|NA|TRBJ2-5
TGTGCCAGCACCGAGCGGGCGCTAGAGACCCAGTACTTC
CASTERALETQYF
>TRBV19|NA|16|TRBD2|TRBJ2-1
TGTGCCAGTAGCTCGAGAGAGCGGGGGCCGTACAATGAGCAGTTCTTC
CASSSRERGPYNEQFF
>TRBV10-3|NA|14|NA|TRBJ1-1
TGTGCCATCAGTGAGCTGATCGAGAACACTGAAGCTTTCTTT
CAISELIENTEAFF
>TRBV29-1|NA|14|NA|TRBJ1-3
TGCAGCGTAGAACAGGCGGACTCTGGAAACACCATATATTTT
CSVEQADSGNTIYF
>TRBV7-2|many|12|NA|TRBJ1-5
TGTGCCAGCAGCTTAGATAATCAGCCCCAGCATTTT
CASSLDNQPQHF
>TRBV7-2|many|14|NA|TRBJ2-2
TGTGCCAGCAGCTTAGTCGCCGGAACCGGGGAGCTGTTTTTT
CASSLVAGTGELFF
>TRBV6-2/TRBV6-3|many|16|NA|TRBJ1-4
TGTGCCAGCAGTTACCTGCCGGACAGCCCTAATGAAAAACTGTTTTTT
CASSYLPDSPNEKLFF
>TRBV6-5|NA|17|NA|TRBJ1-5
TGTGCCAGCAGTTACTCGATGATGGGGGGCAGCAATCAGCCCCAGCATTTT
CASSYSMMGGSNQPQHF
>TRBV5-6|NA|16|TRBD2|TRBJ2-5
TGTGCCAGCAGCTTGGTTCTCCTAGCGGGAGAAGAGACCCAGTACTTC
CASSLVLLAGEETQYF
>TRBV5-4|NA|15|TRBD2|TRBJ2-1
TGTGCCAGCAGCCTAAGGACTAGCGGCTACAATGAGCAGTTCTTC
CASSLRTSGYNEQFF
>TRBV4-3|NA|14|NA|TRBJ1-6
TGCGCCAGCAGCCAAGAGGGGAATAATTCACCCCTCCACTTT
CASSQEGNNSPLHF
>TRBV28|few|16|NA|TRBJ1-1
TGTGCCAGCAGTTTAAGGGGGTGGGGGGTGAACACTGAAGCTTTCTTT
CASSLRGWGVNTEAFF
>TRBV7-6|many|16|TRBD2|TRBJ2-5
TGTGCCAGCAGCCCACCCCTACGGGGGGGGTTAGAGACCCAGTACTTC
CASSPPLRGGLETQYF
>TRBV7-8|many|15|TRBD2|TRBJ2-2
TGTGCCAGCAGCGTCCGGGACTACTACACCGGGGAGCTGTTTTTT
CASSVRDYYTGELFF
>TRBV5-5|NA|15|NA|TRBJ1-1
TGTGCCAGCAGCTTAACGGCAGGGTTGGGGACTGAAGCTTTCTTT
CASSLTAGLGTEAFF
>TRBV27|NA|15|NA|TRBJ2-7
TGTGCCAGCAGTTTATCGGGGTGGGCGACGGGGGAGCAGTACTTC
CASSLSGWATGEQYF
>TRBV6-1|NA|14|NA|TRBJ2-3
TGTGCCAGCATGGACCTCAACGGCCCAGATACGCAGTATTTT
CASMDLNGPDTQYF
>TRBV27|many|11|NA|TRBJ1-1
TGTGCCAGCAGTAGGGGGGCTGAAGCTTTCTTT
CASSRGAEAFF
>TRBV10-3|few|13|NA|TRBJ1-1
TGTGCCATCAGTGAGACAGTGAACACTGAAGCTTTCTTT
CAISETVNTEAFF
>TRBV29-1|few|18|NA|TRBJ2-5
TGCAGCGTTGAAGACGCGGCGAGCAGGGGAAAGGACCAAGAGACCCAGTACTTC
CSVEDAASRGKDQETQYF
>TRBV7-9|few|14|NA|TRBJ1-2
TGTGCCAGCAGCTTAAGGGAAACTAACTATGGCTACACCTTC
CASSLRETNYGYTF
>TRBV5-3|few|16|NA|TRBJ2-7
TGTGCCAGCAGCCGGGGGACGGATTCGCTCCACTACGAGCAGTACTTC
CASSRGTDSLHYEQYF
>TRBV7-2|few|17|NA|TRBJ2-7
TGTGCCAGCAGCTTATCCCAATGGGGACCAGACTTAAGGGAGCAGTACTTC
CASSLSQWGPDLREQYF
>TRBV5-4|NA|16|NA|TRBJ1-1
TGTGCCAGCAGCGCTTCCCTAGAGCGGCACGCGACTGAAGCTTTCTTT
CASSASLERHATEAFF
>TRBV6-1|NA|14|TRBD1|TRBJ2-4
TGTGCCAGCAGTGCCCCCGGGACAGGCAACATTCAGTACTTC
CASSAPGTGNIQYF
>TRBV7-3|few|17|TRBD2|TRBJ2-3
TGTGCCAGCAGCTTAATAGGGGCGGGGGGGCTAACAGATACGCAGTATTTT
CASSLIGAGGLTDTQYF
>TRBV20-1|few|16|NA|TRBJ1-5
TGCAGTGCTAGAGATCTAAGTGGGTTAGGAAATCAGCCCCAGCATTTT
CSARDLSGLGNQPQHF
>TRBV2|few|16|NA|TRBJ1-5
TGTGCCAGCAAACCCGGGGCCTTATTAAGCAATCAGCCCCAGCATTTT
CASKPGALLSNQPQHF
>TRBV5-1|NA|15|NA|TRBJ2-3
TGCGCCAGCAGCTCGGCGGGGGCCCACACAGATACGCAGTATTTT
CASSSAGAHTDTQYF
>TRBV7-2|many|15|TRBD1|TRBJ2-5
TGTGCCAGCAGCCGAAGGGACAGGGGGATTGAGACCCAGTACTTC
CASSRRDRGIETQYF
>TRBV25-1|many|14|NA|TRBJ1-2
TGTGCCAGCAGTCAACAAAGATATAACTATGGCTACACCTTC
CASSQQRYNYGYTF
>TRBV9|NA|19|TRBD1|TRBJ1-2
TGTGCCAGCAGCGTAAGGGGGACAGGGGGCTCCCTATTCGACTATGGCTACACCTTC
CASSVRGTGGSLFDYGYTF
>TRBV7-9|many|19|NA|TRBJ1-6
TGTGCCAGCAGCTTAGTTTCGTTTCGAGGGAGCAGGGTTGATTCACCCCTCCACTTT
CASSLVSFRGSRVDSPLHF
>TRBV7-6|few|15|NA|TRBJ2-7
TGTGCCAGCAGCCAACAGGAGGACAGCGCTTATGAGCAGTACTTC
CASSQQEDSAYEQYF
>TRBV5-1|many|14|NA|TRBJ2-5
TGCGCCAGCAGCTTATTACACCCGCGAGAGACCCAGTACTTC
CASSLLHPRETQYF
>TRBV7-9|many|15|NA|TRBJ2-3
TGTGCCAGCAGCTTAGGCCGTGGGACCATTGATACGCAGTATTTT
CASSLGRGTIDTQYF
>TRBV7-9|NA|13|NA|TRBJ2-5
TGTGCCAGCAGGTCGCAGAAACAAGAGACCCAGTACTTC
CASRSQKQETQYF
>TRBV29-1|NA|17|NA|TRBJ1-1
TGCAGCGTTCGGACCATTATTGGGGGAGGTAGGGACACTGAAGCTTTCTTT
CSVRTIIGGGRDTEAFF
>TRBV20-1|few|14|NA|TRBJ2-7
TGCAGTGCTAGCGGTCAGGGTGTTACCTACGAGCAGTACTTC
CSASGQGVTYEQYF
>TRBV3-1|NA|15|NA|TRBJ2-5
TGTGCCAGCAGCCCCTGGACAGAAGAGGGCGAGACCCAGTACTTC
CASSPWTEEGETQYF
>TRBV4-1|NA|15|NA|TRBJ2-7
TGCGCCAGCAGCCAAGTTGGTGAGAGCTCCTACGAGCAGTACTTC
CASSQVGESSYEQYF
>TRBV5-5|NA|14|NA|TRBJ2-1
TGTGCCAGCAGCTTAATAGGGGGTGGCAATGAGCAGTTCTTC
CASSLIGGGNEQFF
>TRBV5-5|once|14|TRBD1|TRBJ2-7
TGTGCCAGCAGCCTGCAGACAGGGGGCCACGAGCAGTACTTC
CASSLQTGGHEQYF
>TRBV7-2|many|16|TRBD1|TRBJ2-7
TGTGCCAGCAGCTCCAGACAGGGGGCAGGCTCCTACGAGCAGTACTTC
CASSSRQGAGSYEQYF
>TRBV15|NA|15|TRBD1|TRBJ1-5
TGTGCCACCAGCAGAGATGGGACAGGGGGACAGCCCCAGCATTTT
CATSRDGTGGQPQHF